The 8 T cell receptor beta chains below were found in one sample sequenced in a study of cytomegalovirus exposure and HLA in healthy donors. 13 Jbeta primers and 60 Vbeta primers were used for the PCR. The assay was immunoSEQ multiplex PCR, and TCRdb's table has in-frame clones only and misses some. The table lists roughly 240,000 clones, 78% of them singletons, with around 0.44% in the top ten. Sequenced sample: PBMCs. The receptors derive from a boy between 5 and 17 years old in good health and CMV-seronegative.

The chain links TRBV6-1 to TRBJ2-7; D unclear. The V and J ends lost 8 bases and 5 bases respectively, with 19 bases between them. CDR3 length equals 14 residues. Per the germline V gene, CDR1 is MNHNS and CDR2 is SASEGT. The CDR3 nucleotides read TGTGCCAGCGGCCATCACGAGAGGCCTGACGAGCAGTACTTC. Its protein is CASGHHERPDEQYF.

The chain links TRBV4-1 to TRBJ2-3; 8 bases map to TRBD2. The CDR3 is 13 residues long. Losses at the gene ends were 3 bases for V and 8 bases for J; bases not matched to a gene: 4. From germline, CDR1 is MGHRA and CDR2 YSYEKL. The CDR3 loop is CASSQTGLVTQYF. The CDR3 DNA sequence: TGCGCCAGCAGCCAGACGGGACTAGTTACGCAGTATTTT.

The V gene is TRBV9, the J gene TRBJ2-1; a possible D gene is TRBD2 (7 bases). Trimming shortened V by 0 bases and J by 4 bases, and 14 bases separated the two germline ends. The CDR3 extends over 16 amino acids. Germline lookup yields CDR1 SGDLS and CDR2 YYNGEE. The CDR3 reads CASSVVGGGVYNEQFF. For the CDR3, the DNA is TGTGCCAGCAGCGTAGTGGGAGGGGGGGTTTACAATGAGCAGTTCTTC. Supplemented by reference TRBV9 and TRBJ2-1, the full variable domain reads DSGVTQTPKHLITATGQRVTLRCSPRSGDLSVYWYQQSLDQGLQFLIQYYNGEERAKGNILERFSAQQFPDLHSELNLSSLELGDSALYFCASSVVGGGVYNEQFFGPGTRLTVL.

The chain uses TRBV27 and TRBJ1-2; D ambiguous. The CDR3 is made up of 13 amino acids. Germline CDR1 MNHEY, CDR2 SMNVEV (reference sequence). Trimming stripped 4 bases from V and 2 bases from J, with 8 bases between. The CDR3 DNA sequence: TGTGCCAGCAGTTCTTACAGCAACTATGGCTACACCTTC. It encodes CASSSYSNYGYTF.

The chain employs TRBV25-1 and TRBJ2-3; D is uncertain. CDR3 length: 18 residues. The germline V gene encodes CDR1 MGHDK and CDR2 SYGVNS. V was trimmed by 0 bases and J by 1 base, leaving 17 bases between them. DNA of the CDR3: TGTGCCAGCAGTGAATATTTTGGAGTGGCCCGGGGCACAGATACGCAGTATTTT. Its protein product is CASSEYFGVARGTDTQYF. Full variable domain (missing parts from reference TRBV25-1 and TRBJ2-3): EADIYQTPRYLVIGTGKKITLECSQTMGHDKMYWYQQDPGMELHLIHYSYGVNSTEKGDLSSESTVSRIRTEHFPLTLESARPSHTSQYLCASSEYFGVARGTDTQYFGPGTRLTVL.

V gene TRBV4-1 combines with J gene TRBJ2-7; TRBD2 aligns across 11 bases. The CDR3 runs to 16 residues. The ends lost 4 bases at V and 4 bases at J; junction bases unmatched: 9. In germline, CDR1 is MGHRA, CDR2 YSYEKL. CDR3 region: CASSRSPGLAVYEQYF. The DNA for the CDR3 is TGCGCCAGCAGCCGAAGCCCGGGACTAGCGGTATACGAGCAGTACTTC.

The rearrangement joins TRBV4-2 to TRBJ2-5, with TRBD2 matching over 10 bases. V shed 8 bases, J shed 5 bases, and the junction held 14 bases outside the gene matches. Per germline, CDR1 LGHNA and CDR2 YNFKEQ. The CDR3 covers 16 residues. CDR3 nucleotide sequence: TGTGCCAGCGGAAAGGACAGCGGGAGGGTCGGTGAGACCCAGTACTTC. Its translation is CASGKDSGRVGETQYF.

The V and J genes are TRBV6-1 and TRBJ1-2, with 12 positions matching TRBD1. V shed 0 bases and J 7 bases; nucleotides not matched to a gene: 9. Germline V gives CDR1 MNHNS, CDR2 SASEGT. This CDR3 contains 17 residues. CDR3 protein: CASSEAPGQGAYGGYTF. CDR3 nucleotides: TGTGCCAGCAGTGAAGCTCCGGGACAGGGGGCGTACGGTGGCTACACCTTC.